This entry describes one TCR beta chain. Clones were sequenced by immunoSEQ multiplex PCR, and TCRdb holds only the in-frame ones, with some missing. The table includes 60,000 to 95,000 clones, roughly 84% detected once. V lost 6 bases and J lost 2; bases outside the gene matches: 5. The CDR3 totals 14 residues. Germline CDR1 MNHNS, CDR2 SASEGT. These data belong to a study of OX40 agonist ivuxolimab in advanced cancers. Sequenced here: CD4+ or CD8+ T cells sorted from blood, sampled in a trial of the OX40 agonist ivuxolimab. The TCR sequence derives from an adult with an advanced solid tumor such as melanoma, head and neck, liver or kidney cancer. This chain links TRBV6-1 with TRBJ2-3; 7 bases are a match to TRBD2. This CDR3 is CASRLGLYTDTQYF. CDR3 nucleotide sequence: TGTGCCAGCAGACTGGGACTATACACAGATACGCAGTATTTT.